This T cell receptor (beta chain) derives from a study of blood T cells in healthy people across ages. Broader study findings: TCR beta diversity per million T cells fell roughly linearly with age. Naive T cell percentage showed a strong correlation with the diversity of TCR beta.

The second PCR ran about 6 to 12 cycles with a sample-barcoded 5' primer and J-beta primers. TCRdb reprocessed the 5' RACE reads via MiXCR and lists one record per CDR3 protein. The sample shows 1.5 million to 2 million distinct CDR3 sequences, roughly 27% of them seen only once. Peripheral blood, around 9.4 milliliters per donor, was collected. Each sample gave at least 6 million isolated PBMCs. Germline CDR1 and CDR2: MNHEY and SVGEGT. The CDR3 covers 12 residues. Concerning this clonotype itself: Its antigen is as yet unknown.

Sequencing input: blood. This TCR was sampled from a woman in her thirties in good health. V gene TRBV6-2 or TRBV6-3 combines with J gene TRBJ2-5; 7 bases fit TRBD2. CDR3 nucleotides: TGTGTGGGGAGGGACTCTCAAGAGACCCAGTACTTC. Amino acids: CVGRDSQETQYF.